These 15 T cell receptor beta chains were all obtained from the same sample, sequenced in a study of blood T cell repertoires in COVID-19. Clones were sequenced by immunoSEQ multiplex PCR, and TCRdb holds only the in-frame ones, with some missing. This sample carries about 89,000 clones, about three quarters of them seen once, and the ten largest clones take under 15%. Material for sequencing was peripheral blood. These TCRs come from an elderly woman with acute or convalescent COVID-19.

This clone has only one observation. This chain connects TRBV9 to TRBJ2-5; a weak D match, TRBD2 (6 bases). Germline CDR1 reads SGDLS; CDR2 reads YYNGEE. This CDR3 is 12 amino acids long. V dropped 4 bases and J dropped 5 bases, with 9 bases sitting between them. CDR3 in DNA: TGTGCCAGCAGCCGCGCGGGGGAGACCCAGTACTTC. This encodes CASSRAGETQYF. The entire variable domain, with the rest obtained from reference TRBV9 and TRBJ2-5, is as follows: DSGVTQTPKHLITATGQRVTLRCSPRSGDLSVYWYQQSLDQGLQFLIQYYNGEERAKGNILERFSAQQFPDLHSELNLSSLELGDSALYFCASSRAGETQYFGPGTRLLVL.

The chain has TRBV28 and TRBJ1-2; no reliable D call. The germline V gene has CDR1 MDHEN and CDR2 SYDVKM. Trimming took 5 bases from V and 8 from J, leaving 18 bases between them. This CDR3 comprises 14 residues. CDR3 nucleotides: TGTGCCAGCAGTCTACCCCCGGGAACAGTAGGCTACACCTTC. This sequence encodes CASSLPPGTVGYTF.

V is TRBV7-9 and J is TRBJ2-7, with 10 bases identical to TRBD1. Losses at the gene ends were 4 bases for V and 5 bases for J; bases not matched to a gene: 8. Per the germline V gene, CDR1 is SEHNR and CDR2 is FQNEAQ (reference sequence). The CDR3 covers 15 residues. In nucleotides, the CDR3 is TGTGCCAGCAGCTCACCGGGACAGGGGACCCACGAGCAGTACTTC. It specifies CASSSPGQGTHEQYF.

The chain recombines TRBV5-4 with TRBJ1-6; the D gene is possibly TRBD1 (5 bases). From germline, CDR1 is SGHNT and CDR2 YYREEE (reference sequence). The CDR3 has 17 amino acids. Trimming took 0 bases from V and 8 from J, leaving 18 bases between them. CDR3 sequence (DNA): TGTGCCAGCAGCTTGGGACCTTCCGCGGGGCCTGATTCACCCCTCCACTTT. This gives the protein CASSLGPSAGPDSPLHF. The full variable domain, with the rest looked up from reference TRBV5-4 and TRBJ1-6, is ETGVTQSPTHLIKTRGQQVTLRCSSQSGHNTVSWYQQALGQGPQFIFQYYREEENGRGNFPPRFSGLQFPNYSSELNVNALELDDSALYLCASSLGPSAGPDSPLHFGNGTRLTVT.

The genes are TRBV19 and TRBJ1-1, with unresolved D. V was shortened by 5 bases and J by 1 base, with 5 bases between the two germline ends. CDR3 length: 12 residues. Germline V gene data show CDR1 as LNHDA and CDR2 as SQIVND (reference sequence). The CDR3 sequence: CASSSKNTEAFF. DNA of the CDR3: TGTGCCAGTAGTTCCAAGAACACTGAAGCTTTCTTT.

J is TRBJ1-1 and V is TRBV27; tentatively, D is TRBD1 (5 bases). CDR3 length: 14 residues. Looked up from germline, CDR1 is MNHEY and CDR2 is SMNVEV (reference sequence). Trimming shortened V by 6 bases and J by 2 bases, and 13 bases separated the two germline ends. The CDR3 DNA reads as TGTGCCAGCAGCTTCGGGGGGGGAAACACTGAAGCTTTCTTT. Translation: CASSFGGGNTEAFF.

The chain employs TRBV6-5 and TRBJ1-5, with 10 bases that match TRBD1. V trimming: 4 bases; J trimming: 6 bases; junction bases outside the gene matches: 6. Germline CDR1 and CDR2: MNHEY and SVGAGI. This CDR3 contains 15 residues. The CDR3 bases are TGTGCCAGCAGTTTCGTGACAGGGGGCGGTCAGCCCCAGCATTTT. It encodes CASSFVTGGGQPQHF.

This rearrangement joins TRBV5-6 to TRBJ1-2, with D possibly TRBD1 on 5 matching bases. CDR1 is SGHDT and CDR2 is YYEEEE in the germline V gene. Trimming removed 1 base at V and 2 bases at J, with 18 bases between. This CDR3 region has 17 residues. The CDR3 DNA sequence: TGTGCCAGCAGCTTGTGGGGGGATGGGTACGGCAACTATGGCTACACCTTC. Its protein is CASSLWGDGYGNYGYTF.

This clone has more than one count but fewer than ten. The chain links TRBV28 to TRBJ1-2; 8 nucleotides line up with TRBD1. CDR1 and CDR2 from the germline V gene are MDHEN and SYDVKM. V lost 3 bases to trimming and J lost 8 bases; unmatched junction nucleotides: 8. The CDR3 has 14 amino acids. DNA of the CDR3: TGTGCCAGCAGTTTCCAGTTGACAGGGGAAGGCTACACCTTC. This translates into CASSFQLTGEGYTF.

The chain uses TRBV5-5 and TRBJ1-1, with D perhaps TRBD1 (5 bases). The length of the CDR3 is 15 residues. Germline V CDR1 and CDR2: SGHKS, YYEKEE (reference sequence). V lost 1 base and J lost 5, with 15 bases in between. CDR3 sequence (DNA): TGTGCCAGCAGCTTGAGGTTTTGGGGGGATACTGAAGCTTTCTTT. It is translated as CASSLRFWGDTEAFF. Supplemented by reference TRBV5-5 and TRBJ1-1, the full variable domain reads DAGVTQSPTHLIKTRGQQVTLRCSPISGHKSVSWYQQVLGQGPQFIFQYYEKEERGRGNFPDRFSARQFPNYSSELNVNALLLGDSALYLCASSLRFWGDTEAFFGQGTRLTVV.

This chain connects TRBV30 to TRBJ1-3, with 7 bases aligning to TRBD1. V dropped 7 bases and J dropped 0; count of bases not matched to a gene: 6. This CDR3 has 14 amino acids. CDR1 and CDR2 from the germline V gene are GTSNPN and SVGIG (reference sequence). CDR3 nucleotides: TGTGCCTCCAAGACAGGGACCTCTGGAAACACCATATATTTT. This gives the protein CASKTGTSGNTIYF. The full variable domain, rest sourced from reference TRBV30 and TRBJ1-3, is SQTIHQWPATLVQPVGSPLSLECTVEGTSNPNLYWYRQAAGRGLQLLFYSVGIGQISSEVPQNLSASRPQDRQFILSSKKLLLSDSGFYLCASKTGTSGNTIYFGEGSWLTVV.

The J gene is TRBJ1-3, the V gene TRBV2, with 10 bases that match TRBD1. This CDR3 comprises 14 residues. The J segment lost 7 bases and the V segment lost 5 bases, leaving 5 bases of the junction unmatched. Germline V gene data show CDR1 as SNHLY and CDR2 as FYNNEI. The chain's CDR3 is CASSFLTGGNTIYF. The CDR3, as DNA: TGTGCCAGCAGTTTCTTGACAGGGGGCAACACCATATATTTT.

This sequence joins TRBV7-2 and TRBJ2-3; D is ambiguous. V was cut by 4 bases and J by 6 bases, with 11 bases left in between. This CDR3 comprises 13 residues. Per the germline V gene, CDR1 is SGHTA and CDR2 is FQGNSA. CDR3 coding DNA: TGTGCCAGCAGCTCCCGAGATGTGGATACGCAGTATTTT. It specifies CASSSRDVDTQYF.

To note about this clone: At one end the junction does not follow the germline gene, possibly because of a read error. V gene TRBV7-7 combines with J gene TRBJ2-3, with TRBD2 as a possible D gene (6 bases). This CDR3 comprises 16 residues. From germline, CDR1 is SSHAT and CDR2 FNYEAQ (reference sequence). The CDR3 here is CASSPLAGPLGGTQYF. CDR3 sequence (DNA): TGTGCTAGCAGCCCATTAGCCGGGCCACTAGGAGGGACGCAGTATTTT.

The chain couples TRBV29-1 to TRBJ1-1; no clear D gene. The CDR3 is made up of 14 amino acids. V was shortened by 4 bases and J by 5 bases, with 17 bases between the two germline ends. In germline, CDR1 is SQVTM, CDR2 ANQGSEA. The CDR3 loop reads CSVVKGGRRTEAFF. DNA for the CDR3: TGCAGCGTTGTTAAGGGAGGAAGACGGACTGAAGCTTTCTTT.